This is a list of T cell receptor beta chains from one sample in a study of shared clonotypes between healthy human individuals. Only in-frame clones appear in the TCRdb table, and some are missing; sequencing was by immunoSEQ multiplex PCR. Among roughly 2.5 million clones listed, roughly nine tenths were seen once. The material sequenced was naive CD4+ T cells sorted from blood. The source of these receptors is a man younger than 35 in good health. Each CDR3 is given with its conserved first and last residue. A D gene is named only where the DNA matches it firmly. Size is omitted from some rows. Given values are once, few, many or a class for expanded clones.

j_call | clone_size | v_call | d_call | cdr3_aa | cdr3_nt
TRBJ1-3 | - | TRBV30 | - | CAWSRKAGENSGNTIYF | TGTGCCTGGAGTAGGAAGGCAGGCGAGAACTCTGGAAACACCATATATTTT
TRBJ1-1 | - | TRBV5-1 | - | CASSGPLESSGNTEAFF | TGCGCCAGCAGCGGACCTCTCGAGAGCAGTGGGAACACTGAAGCTTTCTTT
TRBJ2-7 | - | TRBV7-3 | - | CASSLFYGSEQYF | TGTGCCAGCAGCTTATTCTACGGATCCGAGCAGTACTTC
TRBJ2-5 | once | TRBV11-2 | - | CASSPGQGPHQETQYF | TGTGCCAGCAGCCCCGGCCAGGGTCCCCACCAAGAGACCCAGTACTTC
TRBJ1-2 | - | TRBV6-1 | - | CATHQTAAYGYTF | TGTGCCACCCACCAGACGGCCGCCTATGGCTACACCTTC
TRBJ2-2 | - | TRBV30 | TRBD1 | CAWDPGQGTGELFF | TGTGCCTGGGACCCAGGACAGGGAACCGGGGAGCTGTTTTTT
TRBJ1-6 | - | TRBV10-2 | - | CASRLEGGNSPLHF | TGCGCCAGCAGGCTTGAGGGGGGTAATTCACCCCTCCACTTT
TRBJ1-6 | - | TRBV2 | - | CASSETGTPYSPLHF | TGTGCCAGCAGTGAAACCGGGACACCTTATTCACCCCTCCACTTT
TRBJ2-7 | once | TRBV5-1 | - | CASSPLGSSYEQYF | TGCGCCAGCAGCCCCCTGGGGAGCTCCTACGAGCAGTACTTC
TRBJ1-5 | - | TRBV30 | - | CAWSVSSEPQHF | TGTGCCTGGAGTGTGAGTTCAGAGCCCCAGCATTTT
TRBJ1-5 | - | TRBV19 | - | CASSLQENSNQPQHF | TGTGCCAGTAGTCTACAGGAAAATAGCAATCAGCCCCAGCATTTT
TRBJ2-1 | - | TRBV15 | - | CATSTRRSYNEQFF | TGTGCCACCAGCACACGTCGCTCCTACAATGAGCAGTTCTTC
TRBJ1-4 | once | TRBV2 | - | CASTLQGFEKLFF | TGTGCCAGCACTTTACAGGGATTTGAAAAACTGTTTTTT
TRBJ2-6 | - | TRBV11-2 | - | CASSRTPGSGANVLTF | TGTGCCAGCAGCCGGACCCCCGGGTCTGGGGCCAACGTCCTGACTTTC
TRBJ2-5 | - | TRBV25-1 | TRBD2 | CASSEVGLREWETQYF | TGTGCCAGCAGTGAAGTTGGCCTGCGGGAGTGGGAGACCCAGTACTTC
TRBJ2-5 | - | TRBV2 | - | CASERYQETQYF | TGTGCCAGCGAACGATACCAAGAGACCCAGTACTTC
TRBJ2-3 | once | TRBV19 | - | CASTSSPGTDTQYF | TGTGCCAGTACCTCAAGCCCCGGCACAGATACGCAGTATTTT
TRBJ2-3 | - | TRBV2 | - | CASSQEAGYTDTQYF | TGTGCCAGCAGTCAAGAAGCCGGGTACACAGATACGCAGTATTTT
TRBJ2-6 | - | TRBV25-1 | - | CASSAPDGVLGANVLTF | TGTGCCAGCAGTGCCCCGGATGGGGTTTTAGGGGCCAACGTCCTGACTTTC
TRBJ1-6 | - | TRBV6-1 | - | CASSEAATGSLMRPLHF | TGTGCCAGCAGTGAAGCGGCTACAGGGAGTCTAATGAGACCCCTCCACTTT
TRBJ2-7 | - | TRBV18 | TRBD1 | CASSPPTGHEQYF | TGTGCCAGCTCACCACCGACAGGGCACGAGCAGTACTTC
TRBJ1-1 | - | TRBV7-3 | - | CASSFSGNTEAFF | TGTGCCAGCAGCTTTTCAGGGAACACTGAAGCTTTCTTT
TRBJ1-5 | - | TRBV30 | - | CACTTGKSNQPQHF | TGTGCCTGCACTACAGGGAAGTCGAATCAGCCCCAGCATTTT
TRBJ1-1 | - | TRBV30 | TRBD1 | CAWRGQGMYTEAFF | TGTGCCTGGAGGGGACAGGGAATGTACACTGAAGCTTTCTTT
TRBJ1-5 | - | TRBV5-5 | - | CASSLAPIQPQHF | TGTGCCAGCAGCTTGGCCCCGATTCAGCCCCAGCATTTT
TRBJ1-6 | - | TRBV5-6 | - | CASSRQWGGNNSPLHF | TGTGCCAGCAGCAGACAGTGGGGGGGTAATAATTCACCCCTCCACTTT
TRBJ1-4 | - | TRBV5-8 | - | CASSLYRVGEKLFF | TGTGCCAGCAGCTTGTACAGGGTTGGTGAAAAACTGTTTTTT
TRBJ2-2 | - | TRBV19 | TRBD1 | CASSGGQGTGELFF | TGTGCCAGTAGTGGAGGACAGGGCACCGGGGAGCTGTTTTTT
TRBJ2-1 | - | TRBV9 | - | CASSSGTPNSYNEQFF | TGTGCCAGCAGCTCGGGGACACCCAACTCCTACAATGAGCAGTTCTTC
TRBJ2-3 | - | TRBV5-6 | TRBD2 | CASSWTAGGQGSADTQYF | TGTGCCAGCAGCTGGACTGCGGGGGGACAAGGTTCGGCAGATACGCAGTATTTT
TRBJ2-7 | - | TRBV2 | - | CASSRTGELYEQYF | TGTGCCAGCAGTCGGACGGGGGAACTCTACGAGCAGTACTTC
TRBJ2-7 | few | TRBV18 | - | CASSPGGQRNEYF | TGTGCCAGCTCACCAGGGGGGCAGAGGAACGAGTACTTC
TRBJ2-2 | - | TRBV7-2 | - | CASSSRARGTGELFF | TGTGCCAGCAGCTCCCGGGCTAGAGGCACCGGGGAGCTGTTTTTT
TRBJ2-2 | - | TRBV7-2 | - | CASSHRRAFANTGELFF | TGTGCCAGCAGCCATAGGAGGGCGTTCGCGAACACCGGGGAGCTGTTTTTT
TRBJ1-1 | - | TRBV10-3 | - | CAISESMGNTEAFF | TGTGCCATCAGTGAGTCGATGGGGAACACTGAAGCTTTCTTT
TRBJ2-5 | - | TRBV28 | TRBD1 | CASFGTGGLSETQYF | TGTGCCAGCTTCGGGACAGGCGGGTTAAGTGAGACCCAGTACTTC
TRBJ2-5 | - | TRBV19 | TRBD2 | CASSQASGRETQYF | TGTGCCAGTAGTCAGGCTAGCGGGAGAGAGACCCAGTACTTC
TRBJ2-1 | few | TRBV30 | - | CAWSVSDTTNEQFF | TGTGCCTGGAGTGTCTCGGACACCACCAATGAGCAGTTCTTC
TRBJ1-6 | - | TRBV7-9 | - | CASSLGTIDNSPLHF | TGTGCCAGCAGCCTCGGGACGATAGATAATTCACCCCTCCACTTT
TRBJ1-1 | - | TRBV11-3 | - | CASSDRENTEAFF | TGTGCCAGCAGCGATAGGGAGAACACTGAAGCTTTCTTT